This entry features one TCR beta chain sequence. This sample stems from a study of human T cells and chemical hapten exposure. The wider study: For sensitization, 2% DPC was applied to a 2 cm by 2 cm patch of upper inner arm skin.

The CDR3 runs to 13 residues. Germline CDR1 is MDHEN and CDR2 is SYDVKM. V lost 10 bases, J lost 0 bases, and 10 bases lay in between. Specified time point: patch test 3, about 24 weeks after DPC sensitization. Noted treatment: therapeutic diphenylcyclopropenone sensitization with weekly scalp DPC. TCRdb re-derived calls from the RACE reads in MiXCR, one entry per CDR3 protein. This table has 85,000 to 100,000 distinct CDR3 sequences, roughly 27% appearing once. The chain uses TRBV28 and TRBJ2-4; either TRBD1 or TRBD2 may supply D (5 bases each). The source was whole blood, collected in connection with sensitization to the hapten diphenylcyclopropenone (DPC). The sequence came from a man in his forties with alopecia areata. Some clones in this sample may be carry-over from other donors' samples. CDR3 sequence: CATRDLAKNIQYF. CDR3 DNA: TGTGCCACCAGGGACCTAGCCAAAAACATTCAGTACTTC.